This entry concerns a single T cell receptor (beta chain). The antigen is not known. These data originate in a study of blood T cells in healthy people across ages. Regarding the study as a whole: Underestimates were what the diversity estimates from one million T cells were considered to be.

The CDR3 extends over 15 amino acids. Germline CDR1 reads SGHNT; CDR2 reads YYREEE (reference sequence). Trimming cost V 0 bases and J 0 bases, with 6 bases left between them. The use of a sample-barcoded 5' primer and a J-beta primer mix characterized a second PCR of about 7 to 12 cycles. Every cDNA molecule bore a tag from a template-switch adaptor containing 12 random nucleotides. TCRdb reprocessed the 5' RACE reads via MiXCR and lists one record per CDR3 protein. The sample lists about 640,000 distinct CDR3 sequences, approximately 30% occurring once. This TCR derives from a woman at least 80 years old in good health. This chain joins TRBV5-4 and TRBJ1-4; D uncertain. Sequenced sample: blood. The CDR3 region is CASSLAGSTNEKLFF. The CDR3 region has the DNA TGTGCCAGCAGCTTGGCGGGGTCAACTAATGAAAAACTGTTTTTT. The variable domain in full, with the rest retrieved from reference TRBV5-4 and TRBJ1-4, is ETGVTQSPTHLIKTRGQQVTLRCSSQSGHNTVSWYQQALGQGPQFIFQYYREEENGRGNFPPRFSGLQFPNYSSELNVNALELDDSALYLCASSLAGSTNEKLFFGSGTQLSVL.